This record concerns one TCR beta chain sequence. Its antigen is unidentified. Only CD45RO-negative cells positively selected for CCR7 counted as naive CD8 cells, so terminally differentiated effector memory CD45RA+ cells were excluded. This entry belongs to a study of shared clonotypes between healthy human individuals. About the study: Each donor contributed plates that comprised three CD4 naive, three CD4 memory, two CD8 naive and one CD8 memory.

An assay was performed, and its level was deep. Using immunoSEQ multiplex PCR, the repertoire was profiled, and TCRdb retains in-frame clones only, with some absent. Among about 2.2 million clones listed, about 93% were seen once. Study outcomes and limitations: An anticipated effect of sequencing depth on clonotype sharing among donors was recognized.

The germline gives CDR1 SGHTA, CDR2 FQGTGA. With 3 bases clipped from V and 5 bases from J, the junction kept 9 bases outside the gene matches. This CDR3 is 16 amino acids long. The receptor comes from a man younger than 35 in good health. Some clones in this sample may be carry-over from other donors' samples. The source material was naive CD8+ T cells from PBMCs. The rearrangement uses TRBV7-3 and TRBJ2-3, with TRBD2 matching over 9 bases. CDR3 in amino acids: CASSFPLAGMVDTQYF. CDR3 nucleotides: TGTGCCAGCAGCTTCCCTCTAGCGGGAATGGTAGATACGCAGTATTTT.